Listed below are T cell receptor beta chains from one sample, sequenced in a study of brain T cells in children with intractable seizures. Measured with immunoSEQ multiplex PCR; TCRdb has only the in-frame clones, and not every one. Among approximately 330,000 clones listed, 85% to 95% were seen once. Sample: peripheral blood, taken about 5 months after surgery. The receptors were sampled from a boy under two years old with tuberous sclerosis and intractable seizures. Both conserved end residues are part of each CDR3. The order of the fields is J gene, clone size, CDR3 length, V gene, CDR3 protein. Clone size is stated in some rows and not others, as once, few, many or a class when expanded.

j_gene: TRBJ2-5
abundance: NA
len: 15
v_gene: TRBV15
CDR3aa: CATSLAGGFQETQYF

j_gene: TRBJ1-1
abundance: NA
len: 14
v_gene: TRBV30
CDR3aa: CASSPGRSNTEAFF

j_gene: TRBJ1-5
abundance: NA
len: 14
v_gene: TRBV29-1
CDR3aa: CSVPGQGGNQPQHF

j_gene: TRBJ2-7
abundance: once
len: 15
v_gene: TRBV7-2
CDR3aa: CASSPRPGQGSEQYF

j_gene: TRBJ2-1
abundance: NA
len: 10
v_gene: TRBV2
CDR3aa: CASNGAEQFF

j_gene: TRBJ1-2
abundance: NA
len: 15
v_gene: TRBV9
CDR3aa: CASSPLDGRGHGYTF

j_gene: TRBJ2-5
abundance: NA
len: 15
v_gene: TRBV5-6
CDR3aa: CASSPLTSGEETQYF

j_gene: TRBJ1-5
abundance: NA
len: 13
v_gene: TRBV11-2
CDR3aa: CASSLDQGQPQHF

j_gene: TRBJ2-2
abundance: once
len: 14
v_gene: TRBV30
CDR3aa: CAWTRRRYGGELFF

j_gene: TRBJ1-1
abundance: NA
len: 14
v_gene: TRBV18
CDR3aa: CASSPQQGNTEAFF

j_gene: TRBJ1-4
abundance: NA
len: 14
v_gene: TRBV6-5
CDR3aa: CASRVDSGSEKLFF

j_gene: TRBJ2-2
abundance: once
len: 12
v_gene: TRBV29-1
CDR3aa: CSVEVDTGELFF

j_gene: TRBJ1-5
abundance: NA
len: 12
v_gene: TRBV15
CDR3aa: CATSRAGQPQHF

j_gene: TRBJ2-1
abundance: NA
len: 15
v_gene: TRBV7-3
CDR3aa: CASSQLEGPGGEQFF

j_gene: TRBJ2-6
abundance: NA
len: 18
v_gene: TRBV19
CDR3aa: CASSGLRGLGPGANVLTF

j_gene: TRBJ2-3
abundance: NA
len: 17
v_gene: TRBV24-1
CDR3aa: CATSDSGLAGDTDTQYF

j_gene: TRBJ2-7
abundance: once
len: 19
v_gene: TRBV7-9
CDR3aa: CASSLRMGLAGGHSYEQYF

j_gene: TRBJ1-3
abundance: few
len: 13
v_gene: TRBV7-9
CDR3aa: CASSFYSEDTIYF

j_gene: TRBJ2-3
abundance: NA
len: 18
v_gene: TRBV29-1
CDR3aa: CSVDSSSLAGGWTDTQYF

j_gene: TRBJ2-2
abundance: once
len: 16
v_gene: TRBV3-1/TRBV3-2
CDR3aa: CASSQDMGPSHGELFF

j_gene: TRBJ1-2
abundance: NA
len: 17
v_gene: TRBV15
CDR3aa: CATSERGLLRANYGYTF

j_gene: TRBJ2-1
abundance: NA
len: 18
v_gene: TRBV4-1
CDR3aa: CASSQEAYGGSSYNEQFF

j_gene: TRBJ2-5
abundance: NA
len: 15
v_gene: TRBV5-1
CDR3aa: CATSSTGGILETQYF

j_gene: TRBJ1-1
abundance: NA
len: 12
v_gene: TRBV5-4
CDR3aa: CASSLWAVEAFF

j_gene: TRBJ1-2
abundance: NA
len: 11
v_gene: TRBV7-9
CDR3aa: CASSLGQSYTF

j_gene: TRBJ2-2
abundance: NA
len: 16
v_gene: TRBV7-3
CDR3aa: CASSLRGDSNTGELFF

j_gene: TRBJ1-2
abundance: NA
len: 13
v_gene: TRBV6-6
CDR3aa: CASRSRQAYGYTF

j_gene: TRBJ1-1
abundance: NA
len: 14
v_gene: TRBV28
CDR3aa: CASSPSRQNTEAFF

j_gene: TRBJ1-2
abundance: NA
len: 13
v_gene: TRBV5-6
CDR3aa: CASSLGQNYGYTF

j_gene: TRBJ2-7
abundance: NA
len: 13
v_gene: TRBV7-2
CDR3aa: CASSLAGGREQYF

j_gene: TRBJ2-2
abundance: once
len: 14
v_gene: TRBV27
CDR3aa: CASSSFVRAGELFF

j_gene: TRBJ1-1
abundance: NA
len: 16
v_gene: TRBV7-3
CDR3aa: CASSLNRRGRNTEAFF

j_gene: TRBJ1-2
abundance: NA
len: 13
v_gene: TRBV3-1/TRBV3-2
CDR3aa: CASSQGDQYGYTF

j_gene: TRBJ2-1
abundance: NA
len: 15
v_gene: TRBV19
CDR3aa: CASSILDDSYNEQFF

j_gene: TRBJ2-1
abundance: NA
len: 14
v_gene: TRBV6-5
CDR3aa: CASSFAETYNEQFF

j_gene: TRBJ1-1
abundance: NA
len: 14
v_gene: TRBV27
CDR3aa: CASSLTGGYTEAFF

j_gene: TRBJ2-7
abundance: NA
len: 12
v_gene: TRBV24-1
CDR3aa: CATSQKGTEQYF

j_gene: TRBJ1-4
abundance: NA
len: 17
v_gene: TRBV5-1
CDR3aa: CASSLFGSGQGNEKLFF

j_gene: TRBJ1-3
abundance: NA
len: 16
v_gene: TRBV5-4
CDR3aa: CASSLGVGDSGNTIYF

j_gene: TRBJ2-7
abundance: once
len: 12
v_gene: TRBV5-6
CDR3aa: CASTLGGYGQYF

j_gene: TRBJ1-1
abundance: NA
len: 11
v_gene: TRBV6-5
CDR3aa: CASIPYTEAFF

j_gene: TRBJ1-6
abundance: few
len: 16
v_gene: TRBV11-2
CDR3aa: CASSFSGNSYNSPLHF

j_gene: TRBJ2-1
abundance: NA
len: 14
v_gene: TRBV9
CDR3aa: CASSDGGAYNEQFF

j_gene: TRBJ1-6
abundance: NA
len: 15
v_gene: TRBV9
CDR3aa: CASSVDGGGNSPLHF